This TCR beta chain was found in a study of blood T cell repertoires in COVID-19 (dated by TCRdb to 2018 to 2020). In the study overall: Samples covering the acute and convalescent phases of COVID-19 were provided by collaborators in the United States, Italy and Spain. Where HLA class I and class II types were available, the types were taken from metadata supplied by the sample provider, not from assay-based typing. The prospective study material was composed of cDNA or gDNA derived from T cells, B-cell-depleted T cells, or PBMCs. The repertoires were released in a freely available public database intended as a resource for research on the immune response to SARS-CoV-2. Nearly every sample came with metadata listing a de-identified subject ID, COVID-19 status, age in years and sex. The samples were drawn from two sources: the first 160 participants of the ongoing ImmuneRACE study, and approximately 1,300 subjects contributed by 6 global collaborators. Deeply sampled blood TCRbeta repertoires from subjects exposed to, actively infected with, or recovered from COVID-19 were included in the dataset. Summary of the overall study and its limitations: The amount of clinical and demographic metadata varied by source and participant and was provided uncurated.

Whole blood was collected in K2EDTA tubes by collaborating institutions according to the institutions' own protocols. Collaborator samples were shipped for TCRbeta analysis as frozen whole blood, isolated PBMCs, or DNA extracted from either sample type. The CDR3 contains 16 residues, cysteine and phenylalanine counted. This entry keeps only the CDR3 DNA: 48 bases, framed from base 1. V gives up 4 bases and J gives up 2 bases, and the segment between their germline ends measures 18 bases. The germline V gene specifies SQVTM as CDR1 and ANQGSEA as CDR2. The immunoSEQ Assay, a bias-controlled multiplex PCR, was used to amplify TCRbeta CDR3 regions from genomic DNA. The authors' pipeline ran thus. Nucleated cell counts per sample were estimated from amplification of reference gene primers within the assay. Sequence reads were collapsed and filtered to measure the absolute abundance of every unique TCRbeta CDR3 rearrangement. For each sample, productive Simpson clonality was calculated as the square root of Simpson's diversity index over productive rearrangements. TCRdb's version of the immuneACCESS table is confined to in-frame rearrangements and falls short of the full clone set. An unresolved V gene accounts for under half of the shortfall where checked; the remainder is of unknown origin. That table is the source of V, J and clone size, and D and trimming were worked out from the DNA. The sample contains about 92,000 clones, roughly 85% of them found a single time. The ten top clones hold 38% of the sample.

Worth noting for this clone: Its specific antigen is unknown. The input lacks base qualities; no much larger clone sits a single base away.

This receptor chain uses TRBV29-1 and TRBJ1-5; TRBD1 is perhaps the D gene, given 6 matching bases. The sample was peripheral blood. The receptor's source is a man at least 80 years old with acute or convalescent COVID-19. The sequenced DNA is TGCAGCGTTGTCTTCGGCAGGGGAGAGGGCAATCAGCCCCAGCATTTT. Translated, it reads CSVVFGRGEGNQPQHF.